The 23 T cell receptor beta chains presented below share a single source sample, sequenced in a study of blood T cell repertoires in COVID-19. Produced via immunoSEQ multiplex PCR; TCRdb's table is partial and in-frame only. Of over 120,000 clones in the sample, roughly nine tenths were seen once. What was sequenced was peripheral blood. These receptors originate from a human donor in a cohort sampled during active COVID-19.

V usage is TRBV14 and J usage is TRBJ2-7; tentative D call: TRBD1 (5 bases). The V end was cut by 1 base, the J end by 2 bases, with 6 bases between. The germline V gene encodes CDR1 SGHDN and CDR2 FVKESK. The CDR3 spans 13 residues. The CDR3 DNA sequence: TGTGCCAGCAGCCAAGGCAGGGCCTACGAGCAGTACTTC. Protein product: CASSQGRAYEQYF.

This clone was detected once. The CDR3 reads CASSLDERANYGYTF. CDR3 bases: TGTGCCAGCAGTCTAGACGAGAGGGCTAACTATGGCTACACCTTC. The chain combines TRBV27 with TRBJ1-2; D gene unclear. The CDR3 length is 15 residues. V was shortened by 5 bases and J by 0 bases, with 13 bases between the two germline ends. The germline CDR1 and CDR2 sequences are MNHEY and SMNVEV (reference sequence).

The CDR3, as DNA: TGTGCCAGCAGCCAAGTGTGGCAGGGCTACACCTTC. Protein product: CASSQVWQGYTF. V gene TRBV3-1 (or the pseudogene TRBV3-2) combines with J gene TRBJ1-2; D is ambiguous. The CDR3 contains 12 residues. The V end was cut by 1 base, the J end by 8 bases, with 8 bases between. Germline CDR1 is LGHDT and CDR2 is YNNKEL (reference sequence).

This chain links TRBV19 with TRBJ1-5; 9 nucleotides agree with TRBD1. V lost 5 bases to trimming and J lost 6 bases; unmatched junction nucleotides: 2. This CDR3 is 13 amino acids long. Germline CDR1 LNHDA, CDR2 SQIVND (reference sequence). The CDR3 nucleotides read TGTGCCAGTAGTGACAGGGGGGTTCAGCCCCAGCATTTT. It encodes CASSDRGVQPQHF.

The chain links TRBV7-2 to TRBJ2-3; 7 bases are shared with TRBD2. CDR3 length: 16 residues. CDR1 and CDR2 from the germline V gene are SGHTA and FQGNSA. V gave up 1 base and J gave up 6 bases; unmatched junction bases: 10. The DNA for the CDR3 is TGTGCCAGCAGCTTAGATGGGACCTCCGGGAGGGATACGCAGTATTTT. The encoded protein is CASSLDGTSGRDTQYF.

The chain has TRBV7-9 and TRBJ1-2, with 9 bases matching TRBD1. V lost 1 base and J lost 5; bases outside the gene matches: 5. Germline V gives CDR1 SEHNR, CDR2 FQNEAQ (reference sequence). The CDR3 loop spans 15 amino acids. CDR3 DNA sequence: TGTGCCAGCAGCTTAGGGACAGGGGAAAGGTATGGCTACACCTTC. Translation gives CASSLGTGERYGYTF. Drawing the rest from reference TRBV7-9 and TRBJ1-2, the complete variable domain is DTGVSQNPRHKITKRGQNVTFRCDPISEHNRLYWYRQTLGQGPEFLTYFQNEAQLEKSRLLSDRFSAERPKGSFSTLEIQRTEQGDSAMYLCASSLGTGERYGYTFGSGTRLTVV.

This chain uses TRBV6-5 with TRBJ1-1; D is perhaps TRBD1 (5 bases). The CDR3 sequence is 15 residues long. Trimming took off 6 bases at V and 0 bases at J, with 14 bases between the two ends. Germline-derived CDR1 and CDR2 are MNHEY and SVGAGI. The CDR3 DNA reads TGTGCCAGCAGCCTCGGGGGAAGTATGAACACTGAAGCTTTCTTT. As protein: CASSLGGSMNTEAFF.

This clone was seen only once. Its ends do not fully match the called genes, so a read error is possible. The chain combines TRBV7-2 with TRBJ2-3, with 12 bases identical to TRBD2. The CDR3 runs to 13 residues. CDR1 and CDR2 (germline): SGHTA, FQGNSA. Here the CDR3 reads CASSLESPSGGDF. The CDR3 DNA reads as TGTGCCAGCAGCTTAGAGTCCCCTAGCGGGGGGGATTTT.

In regard to this clone: The identical CDR3 is also encoded by other nucleotide sequences in the sample. The chain couples TRBV10-3 to TRBJ2-5; D possibly corresponds to TRBD2 (6 bases). CDR1 and CDR2 (germline): ENHRY, SYGVKD. The CDR3 extends over 15 amino acids. V gave up 6 bases and J gave up 0 bases, with 14 bases separating them. The CDR3 sequence: CAIRRDFSYQETQYF. In DNA form, the CDR3 reads TGTGCCATCAGAAGGGACTTCTCATACCAAGAGACCCAGTACTTC.

The V and J genes are TRBV6-6 and TRBJ1-1, with D perhaps matching TRBD1 (5 bases). This CDR3 region has 14 residues. Germline-derived CDR1 and CDR2 are MNHNY and SVGAGI (reference sequence). V dropped 3 bases and J dropped 0 bases, with 8 bases sitting between them. The CDR3 loop reads CASSYQGMNTEAFF. The DNA of the CDR3 is TGTGCCAGCAGTTATCAGGGAATGAACACTGAAGCTTTCTTT.

This clone occurred once. The V gene is TRBV6-5, the J gene TRBJ1-1; D is unclear. This CDR3 has 11 amino acids. V was cut by 6 bases and J by 10 bases, with 12 bases left in between. CDR1 and CDR2 (germline): MNHEY, SVGAGI. The CDR3 region has the DNA TGTGCCAGCAGGGGCTTTGAGTTAGCTTTCTTT. Amino acid sequence: CASRGFELAFF.

The chain is built from TRBV6-5 and TRBJ2-3; no clear D. The CDR3 consists of 16 residues. Germline V gene sequence: CDR1 MNHEY, CDR2 SVGAGI. The germline V and J ends were trimmed by 0 bases and 2 bases, with 12 bases remaining between them. CDR3 bases: TGTGCCAGCAGTTACTCGGCCATCATTAACACAGATACGCAGTATTTT. Translating it yields CASSYSAIINTDTQYF.

The gene calls are TRBV2 and TRBJ2-7; TRBD1 matches at 10 bases. The germline V gene has CDR1 SNHLY and CDR2 FYNNEI. CDR3 size: 13 residues. V trimming: 5 bases; J trimming: 7 bases; junction bases outside the gene matches: 5. Here the CDR3 reads CASSWTGGSEQYF. The CDR3 nucleotides are TGTGCCAGCAGTTGGACAGGGGGTAGTGAGCAGTACTTC.

The J gene is TRBJ1-6, the V gene TRBV11-2, with D maybe TRBD1 (5 bases). CDR1 is SGHAT, CDR2 FQNNGV, per germline. This CDR3 comprises 14 residues. V was clipped by 2 bases and J by 4 bases, with 6 bases between them. The CDR3 here is CASSLQGYNSPLHF. For the CDR3, the DNA is TGTGCCAGCAGCTTACAGGGTTATAATTCACCCCTCCACTTT.

The chain joins TRBV2 to TRBJ1-2; D is unclear. Germline lookup yields CDR1 SNHLY and CDR2 FYNNEI. The ends were cut back, 5 bases at V and 4 bases at J, with 14 bases in the middle. CDR3 length equals 14 residues. CDR3 in DNA: TGTGCCAGCAGTCAGGTACGGGGAGGCTATGGCTACACCTTC. This gives the protein CASSQVRGGYGYTF. Full variable domain (outside the CDR3, taken from reference TRBV2 and TRBJ1-2): EPEVTQTPSHQVTQMGQEVILRCVPISNHLYFYWYRQILGQKVEFLVSFYNNEISEKSEIFDDQFSVERPDGSNFTLKIRSTKLEDSAMYFCASSQVRGGYGYTFGSGTRLTVV.

V gene TRBV11-2 combines with J gene TRBJ2-7; the D gene is possibly TRBD1 (6 bases). The length of the CDR3 is 15 residues. Per the germline V gene, CDR1 is SGHAT and CDR2 is FQNNGV. The germline V and J ends were trimmed by 0 bases and 2 bases, with 11 bases remaining between them. As DNA, the CDR3 is TGTGCCAGCAGCTTAGACCCCAGGGGCCCCTACGAGCAGTACTTC. Translated, it gives CASSLDPRGPYEQYF.

The chain links TRBV19 to TRBJ1-1, with D tentatively TRBD1 (6 bases). The CDR3 spans 14 residues. In germline, CDR1 is LNHDA, CDR2 SQIVND (reference sequence). V was cut by 3 bases and J by 5 bases, with 13 bases left in between. This CDR3 reads CASSISGGRTEAFF. As DNA, the CDR3 is TGTGCCAGTAGTATTAGCGGGGGGCGAACTGAAGCTTTCTTT.

V gene TRBV4-3 combines with J gene TRBJ1-2, with D maybe TRBD1 (5 bases). The length of the CDR3 is 15 residues. The V gene's germline CDR1 is LGHNA and CDR2 YSLEER. V shed 1 base and J shed 4 bases, with 13 bases lying between them. The CDR3: CASSQGQTGGYGYTF. The CDR3 DNA sequence: TGCGCCAGCAGCCAAGGTCAGACGGGGGGCTATGGCTACACCTTC.

The chain couples TRBV10-3 to TRBJ1-1; TRBD1 might be the D (6 bases). Deletions cut 3 bases from V and 5 bases from J, with 10 bases between. Germline values: CDR1 ENHRY, CDR2 SYGVKD. The CDR3 spans 13 residues. The CDR3 coding sequence is TGTGCCATCAGTGACAGGGGCGATACTGAAGCTTTCTTT. Its translation is CAISDRGDTEAFF.

This chain links TRBV2 with TRBJ1-1; D remains ambiguous. With 2 bases removed from V and 1 base from J, the gap between germline ends came to 11 bases. The CDR3 length is 15 residues. Germline V lookup: CDR1 SNHLY, CDR2 FYNNEI. CDR3 sequence: CASSEFGQANTEAFF. CDR3 DNA: TGTGCCAGCAGTGAATTTGGGCAAGCGAACACTGAAGCTTTCTTT. Full variable domain (missing parts from reference TRBV2 and TRBJ1-1): EPEVTQTPSHQVTQMGQEVILRCVPISNHLYFYWYRQILGQKVEFLVSFYNNEISEKSEIFDDQFSVERPDGSNFTLKIRSTKLEDSAMYFCASSEFGQANTEAFFGQGTRLTVV.

V gene TRBV19 combines with J gene TRBJ1-3; D might be TRBD1 (5 bases). Per the germline V gene, CDR1 is LNHDA and CDR2 is SQIVND (reference sequence). The ends were cut back, 8 bases at V and 9 bases at J, with 14 bases in the middle. This CDR3 has 12 residues. This CDR3 reads CASGRQFTTIYF. The CDR3 DNA reads as TGTGCCAGTGGAAGACAGTTTACCACCATATATTTT.

The chain carries TRBV19 and TRBJ2-2, with 7 bases fitting TRBD1. Germline trimming cut 4 bases from V and 7 bases from J; bases unmatched to any gene: 3. Germline lookup yields CDR1 LNHDA and CDR2 SQIVND (reference sequence). The CDR3 is made up of 13 amino acids. In nucleotides, the CDR3 is TGTGCCAGTAGTAGACAGGGCGTCGGGGAGCTGTTTTTT. Translation: CASSRQGVGELFF.

This clone has a handful of counts. V gene TRBV7-2 combines with J gene TRBJ1-5, with TRBD1 matching over 8 bases. CDR3 length: 15 amino acids. Germline CDR1 SGHTA, CDR2 FQGNSA. The V gene end was trimmed by 7 bases and the J gene end by 4 bases; junction bases not matched to a gene: 9. CDR3 coding DNA: TGTGCCAGCAAATTCGGGACAGGAGGAAATCAGCCCCAGCATTTT. Amino acid sequence: CASKFGTGGNQPQHF.